Listed here is a single T cell receptor (beta chain). Per the study methods: The authors estimated nucleated cell counts from reference gene primer amplification. The assay was immunoSEQ multiplex PCR, and TCRdb's table has in-frame clones only and misses some. V and J calls plus clone size are reproduced from that table; the DNA served to infer D and trimming. The repertoire holds hundreds of thousands of clones, with 87% as singletons. This sample is part of a study of blood T cell repertoires in COVID-19. The specimen was peripheral blood. The TCR comes from a woman aged 45-59 years with COVID-19, enrolled during active disease.

The CDR3 coding sequence is TGCAGCGTCCCCGGGACAGGGGGGTATAACACTGAAGCTTTCTTT. Its protein product is CSVPGTGGYNTEAFF. The chain uses TRBV29-1 and TRBJ1-1; TRBD1 aligns across 11 bases. Trimming removed 6 bases from V and 2 bases from J; junction bases left unmatched: 8. CDR1 and CDR2 from the germline V gene are SQVTM and ANQGSEA. This CDR3 is built from 15 residues.